The clone carrying this T cell receptor beta chain has only one observation. Assay used: immunoSEQ multiplex PCR; TCRdb lists only in-frame clones, some missing. Of 75,000 to 100,000 clones in the sample, 88% were seen once. This sample is part of a study of control samples from healthy donors and cancer patients. Germline V gene lookup returns CDR1 MNHEY and CDR2 SMNVEV (reference sequence). With 4 bases clipped from V and 4 bases from J, the junction kept 7 bases outside the gene matches. This CDR3 comprises 15 residues. The gene calls are TRBV27 and TRBJ1-1; 9 bases map to TRBD1. Sample: blood. This sequence was found in a man aged 25 to 45 in good health. The CDR3 region is CASSSPQGAFTEAFF. As DNA, the CDR3 is TGTGCCAGCAGTTCGCCACAGGGGGCCTTCACTGAAGCTTTCTTT.